This T cell receptor beta chain was obtained from a study of T cell responses to AZD1222 COVID-19 vaccine. The J segment lost 4 bases and the V segment lost 1 base, leaving 1 base of the junction unmatched. This CDR3 contains 14 residues. CDR1 and CDR2 (germline): SGDLS, YYNGEE. Libraries were prepared by immunoSEQ multiplex PCR; TCRdb keeps only in-frame clonotypes and omits some of them. The table lists 100,000 to 120,000 clones, 88% of them singletons. The material sequenced was peripheral blood, taken on day 0 of AZD1222 vaccination. This TCR derives from an adult in good health. V is TRBV9 and J is TRBJ2-1; 8 bases align to TRBD2. Here the CDR3 reads CASSVSSGYNEQFF. For the CDR3, the DNA is TGTGCCAGCAGCGTATCTAGCGGGTACAATGAGCAGTTCTTC.